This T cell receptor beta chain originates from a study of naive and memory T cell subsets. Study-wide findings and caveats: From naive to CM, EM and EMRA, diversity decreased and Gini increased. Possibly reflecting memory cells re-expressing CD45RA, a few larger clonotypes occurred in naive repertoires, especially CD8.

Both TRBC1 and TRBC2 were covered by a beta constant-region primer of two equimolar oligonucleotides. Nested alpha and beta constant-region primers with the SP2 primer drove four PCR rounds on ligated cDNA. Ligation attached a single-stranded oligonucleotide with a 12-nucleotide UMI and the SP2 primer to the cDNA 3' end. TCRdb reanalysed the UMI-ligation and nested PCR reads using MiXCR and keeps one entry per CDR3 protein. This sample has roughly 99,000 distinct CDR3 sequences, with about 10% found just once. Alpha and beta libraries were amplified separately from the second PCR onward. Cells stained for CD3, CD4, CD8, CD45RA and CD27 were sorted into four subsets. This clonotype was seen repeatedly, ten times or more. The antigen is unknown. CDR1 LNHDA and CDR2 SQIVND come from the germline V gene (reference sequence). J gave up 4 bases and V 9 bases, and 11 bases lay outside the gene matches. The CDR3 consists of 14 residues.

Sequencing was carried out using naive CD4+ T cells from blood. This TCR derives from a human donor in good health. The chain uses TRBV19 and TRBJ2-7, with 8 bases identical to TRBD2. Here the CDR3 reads CASRTSGEGYEQYF. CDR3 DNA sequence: TGTGCCAGCCGCACTAGCGGAGAGGGGTACGAGCAGTACTTC.